Below are 5 T cell receptor beta chains sequenced from a single sample in a study of T cell responses to AZD1222 COVID-19 vaccine (dated by TCRdb to about 2021). Receptor libraries were prepared by the immunoSEQ multiplex PCR assay. TCRdb provides this immuneACCESS table in a form limited to in-frame rearrangements. Some clones are lacking; in checked studies, under half of them reflect an unresolved V gene, and why the rest are absent is not known. The sample profile shows some 99,000 clones; about 88% of them were found once. The ten largest make up more than 15% of the sample. This specimen's time point label, interpreted: baseline before first vaccination. The sample was peripheral blood, taken on day 0 of AZD1222 vaccination. Source of these receptors: an adult in good health.

V usage is TRBV19 and J usage is TRBJ2-1; 14 bases are shared with TRBD2. Germline CDR1 reads LNHDA; CDR2 reads SQIVND (reference sequence). The V and J ends lost 1 base and 8 bases, in that order; junction bases with no gene match: 7. The CDR3 length is 17 residues. CDR3 sequence: CASSIASTGLAGDEQFF. DNA of the CDR3: TGTGCCAGTAGTATAGCCTCGACGGGACTAGCGGGGGATGAGCAGTTCTTC.

The V call is TRBV3-1 (or the pseudogene TRBV3-2), the J call TRBJ1-2, with D possibly TRBD1 on 5 matching bases. There are 12 residues in the CDR3. Looked up from germline, CDR1 is LGHDT and CDR2 is YNNKEL (reference sequence). Between the trimmed V and J ends, which lost 1 base and 7 bases, there was a span of 7 bases. The chain's CDR3 is CASSQVGTGYTF. CDR3 sequence (DNA): TGTGCCAGCAGCCAAGTGGGGACTGGCTACACCTTC.

The genes are TRBV15 and TRBJ2-3; TRBD2 matches at 10 bases. In germline, CDR1 is LNHNV, CDR2 YYDKDF (reference sequence). This CDR3 is 15 amino acids long. With 5 bases clipped from V and 1 base from J, the junction kept 3 bases outside the gene matches. CDR3 residues: CATSAGTSGTDTQYF. The CDR3 DNA sequence: TGTGCCACCAGCGCAGGGACTAGCGGCACAGATACGCAGTATTTT.

The CDR3 spells CASSPGRGNQPQHF. The CDR3 nucleotides read TGTGCCAGCAGCCCCGGCAGGGGCAATCAGCCCCAGCATTTT. This rearrangement joins TRBV7-2 to TRBJ1-5; tentative D call: TRBD1 (5 bases). Germline-derived CDR1 and CDR2 are SGHTA and FQGNSA. The CDR3 totals 14 residues. The V gene lost 5 bases and the J gene lost 2 bases, with 10 bases spanning the gap.

This rearrangement joins TRBV6-1 to TRBJ1-2, with D possibly being TRBD1 (5 bases). The CDR3 contains 14 residues. Germline V gene data show CDR1 as MNHNS and CDR2 as SASEGT. V shed 0 bases and J shed 4 bases, with 9 bases lying between them. DNA of the CDR3: TGTGCCAGCAGTGAAGCGGGGGAAGGCTATGGCTACACCTTC. Protein product: CASSEAGEGYGYTF.